This entry lists 21 T cell receptor beta chains sequenced from one sample in a study of blood T cell repertoires in COVID-19 (dated by TCRdb to the early 2020s). The library relied on the immunoSEQ multiplex PCR assay. TCRdb's version of the immuneACCESS table is confined to in-frame rearrangements and falls short of the full clone set. An unresolved V gene accounts for under half of the shortfall where checked; the remainder is of unknown origin. The sample contains tens of thousands of clones, nearly 85% of them found a single time. Roughly 30% of the sample is taken by the ten largest. Sequencing was done on a sample of peripheral blood. The receptors here all came from a woman of 80 years or more with acute or convalescent COVID-19.

The chain employs TRBV28 and TRBJ2-7; D not resolved. The V and J ends lost 3 bases and 4 bases respectively, with 7 bases between them. The CDR3 loop spans 12 amino acids. Germline CDR1 and CDR2: MDHEN and SYDVKM. CDR3 loop: CASSFSSYEQYF. For the CDR3, the DNA is TGTGCCAGCAGTTTTTCCTCGTACGAGCAGTACTTC.

In its sample, this clone was seen a few times. V is TRBV18 and J is TRBJ2-7, with 9 bases aligning to TRBD1. V trimming: 3 bases; J trimming: 5 bases; junction bases outside the gene matches: 8. CDR1 and CDR2 (germline): KGHSH, LQKENI. The CDR3 runs 15 residues. CDR3 residues: CASSPSGQGIDEQYF. CDR3 bases: TGTGCCAGCTCACCGTCGGGACAGGGTATAGACGAGCAGTACTTC.

The chain links TRBV18 to TRBJ2-2; 13 nucleotides line up with TRBD2. V shed 3 bases, J shed 6 bases, and the junction held 7 bases outside the gene matches. The germline CDR1 and CDR2 sequences are KGHSH and LQKENI. This CDR3 is built from 17 residues. Here the CDR3 reads CASSPRTSGSLPGELFF. CDR3 in DNA: TGTGCCAGCTCACCTAGGACTAGCGGGAGTCTACCCGGGGAGCTGTTTTTT.

Here the CDR3 DNA reads TGCGCCAGCAGCTTGGCCGGGAGGGAAGAGCAGTTCTTC. Protein sequence: CASSLAGREEQFF. This chain connects TRBV5-1 to TRBJ2-1, with 8 bases identical to TRBD2. Unmatched junction bases numbered 3, after V lost 0 bases and J lost 10 bases. CDR3 length: 13 amino acids. Per germline, CDR1 SGHRS and CDR2 YFSETQ. The full variable domain, with the rest looked up from reference TRBV5-1 and TRBJ2-1, is KAGVTQTPRYLIKTRGQQVTLSCSPISGHRSVSWYQQTPGQGLQFLFEYFSETQRNKGNFPGRFSGRQFSNSRSEMNVSTLELGDSALYLCASSLAGREEQFFGPGTRLTVL.

The rearrangement links TRBV6-5 to TRBJ2-3; 12 nucleotides line up with TRBD2. The ends lost 6 bases at V and 2 bases at J; junction bases unmatched: 3. CDR3 size: 15 residues. CDR1 is MNHEY, CDR2 SVGAGI, per germline. The CDR3 DNA reads TGTGCCAGCAGCAGGACTAGCGGGACCACAGATACGCAGTATTTT. Translated, it gives CASSRTSGTTDTQYF.

The rearrangement uses TRBV11-2 and TRBJ2-5, with D hard to call. Trimming removed 2 bases from V and 1 base from J, with 5 bases in between. Germline loops: CDR1 SGHAT, CDR2 FQNNGV. The CDR3 is 13 residues long. The CDR3 here is CASSLPGQETQYF. As DNA, the CDR3 is TGTGCCAGCAGCTTACCGGGCCAAGAGACCCAGTACTTC. Full variable domain (remainder filled in from reference TRBV11-2 and TRBJ2-5): EAGVAQSPRYKIIEKRQSVAFWCNPISGHATLYWYQQILGQGPKLLIQFQNNGVVDDSQLPKDRFSAERLKGVDSTLKIQPAKLEDSAVYLCASSLPGQETQYFGPGTRLLVL.

V is TRBV19 and J is TRBJ1-3, with a tentative D call TRBD1 (5 bases). With 8 bases removed from V and 0 bases from J, the gap between germline ends came to 14 bases. This CDR3 contains 15 residues. Germline CDR1 is LNHDA and CDR2 is SQIVND (reference sequence). CDR3 protein: CASGRQQSSGNTIYF. CDR3 nucleotide sequence: TGTGCCAGTGGACGACAGCAGAGCTCTGGAAACACCATATATTTT. Using reference TRBV19 and TRBJ1-3 for the parts outside the CDR3, the full variable domain is DGGITQSPKYLFRKEGQNVTLSCEQNLNHDAMYWYRQDPGQGLRLIYYSQIVNDFQKGDIAEGYSVSREKKESFPLTVTSAQKNPTAFYLCASGRQQSSGNTIYFGEGSWLTVV.

This sequence joins TRBV24-1 and TRBJ1-5, with a weak D call TRBD1 (6 bases). Trimming cost V 5 bases and J 5 bases, with 15 bases left between them. This CDR3 has 15 residues. Per the germline V gene, CDR1 is KGHDR and CDR2 is SFDVKD. Here the CDR3 DNA reads TGTGCCACCAGTGCCCATGGGGGCCAGGATCAGCCCCAGCATTTT. Its protein is CATSAHGGQDQPQHF.

Written as DNA, the CDR3 is TGTGCCAGCTCACCCAAGAGTTCCGGGGGTAGGAGTGAAAAACTGTTTTTT. This gives the protein CASSPKSSGGRSEKLFF. The chain combines TRBV18 with TRBJ1-4; possible D gene TRBD1, 5 bases. This CDR3 region has 17 residues. Germline V gene lookup returns CDR1 KGHSH and CDR2 LQKENI. V was shortened by 3 bases and J by 7 bases, with 21 bases between the two germline ends.

This clone occurred once. The rearrangement uses TRBV19 and TRBJ2-7; 7 nucleotides match TRBD1. Germline CDR1 and CDR2: LNHDA and SQIVND (reference sequence). The V segment lost 5 bases and the J segment 2 bases; nucleotides outside the gene matches: 6. This CDR3 spans 14 amino acids. CDR3 in DNA: TGTGCCAGTAGTTCGGGACAGTCCCCCTACGAGCAGTACTTC. This translates into CASSSGQSPYEQYF.

This clone is a singleton in its sample. The V gene is TRBV18, the J gene TRBJ2-1; the match to TRBD1 covers 8 bases. V trimming: 2 bases; J trimming: 4 bases; junction bases outside the gene matches: 4. Germline V lookup: CDR1 KGHSH, CDR2 LQKENI. This CDR3 region has 15 residues. The CDR3 coding sequence is TGTGCCAGCTCACCAATTACAGGGGGATACAATGAGCAGTTCTTC. Its translation is CASSPITGGYNEQFF.

The chain uses TRBV15 and TRBJ2-2; D might be TRBD1 (6 bases). Germline lookup yields CDR1 LNHNV and CDR2 YYDKDF (reference sequence). This CDR3 is built from 15 residues. The germline V and J ends were trimmed by 2 bases and 4 bases, with 11 bases remaining between them. The CDR3 DNA follows: TGTGCCACCAGCAGAATGAGGACAGCCACCGGGGAGCTGTTTTTT. Translation gives CATSRMRTATGELFF. The full variable domain, rest sourced from reference TRBV15 and TRBJ2-2, is DAMVIQNPRYQVTQFGKPVTLSCSQTLNHNVMYWYQQKSSQAPKLLFHYYDKDFNNEADTPDNFQSRRPNTSFCFLDIRSPGLGDTAMYLCATSRMRTATGELFFGEGSRLTVL.

The chain carries TRBV10-2 and TRBJ1-1; D call uncertain. With 5 bases removed from V and 4 bases from J, the gap between germline ends came to 17 bases. Germline CDR1 WSHSY, CDR2 SAAADI. This CDR3 has 15 residues. CDR3 DNA sequence: TGCGCCAGCAGTCCCCGGCCGGGAGGAAGCACTGAAGCTTTCTTT. It is translated as CASSPRPGGSTEAFF.

J is TRBJ2-5 and V is TRBV2; D unresolved. This CDR3 comprises 12 residues. Germline V gene data show CDR1 as SNHLY and CDR2 as FYNNEI. Trimming left V 6 bases short and J 9 bases short, with 14 bases between. CDR3 residues: CASRLFRGAQYF. CDR3 DNA sequence: TGTGCCAGCAGACTATTCCGTGGTGCCCAGTACTTC. Full variable domain (missing parts from reference TRBV2 and TRBJ2-5): EPEVTQTPSHQVTQMGQEVILRCVPISNHLYFYWYRQILGQKVEFLVSFYNNEISEKSEIFDDQFSVERPDGSNFTLKIRSTKLEDSAMYFCASRLFRGAQYFGPGTRLLVL.

The V gene is TRBV5-1, the J gene TRBJ2-7; 9 bases map to TRBD2. Germline loops: CDR1 SGHRS, CDR2 YFSETQ. The CDR3 is 13 residues long. Trimming cost V 3 bases and J 4 bases; bases outside gene matches: 2. CDR3 loop: CASSSTSGYEQYF. DNA for the CDR3: TGCGCCAGCAGCTCGACTAGCGGATACGAGCAGTACTTC. The entire variable domain, with the rest obtained from reference TRBV5-1 and TRBJ2-7, is as follows: KAGVTQTPRYLIKTRGQQVTLSCSPISGHRSVSWYQQTPGQGLQFLFEYFSETQRNKGNFPGRFSGRQFSNSRSEMNVSTLELGDSALYLCASSSTSGYEQYFGPGTRLTVT.

The V and J genes are TRBV12-3 or TRBV12-4 and TRBJ1-1, with D unresolved. This CDR3 is built from 11 residues. V lost 3 bases to trimming and J lost 8 bases, with 7 bases between them. In DNA form, the CDR3 reads TGTGCCAGCAGTTTGGCGGGGGAAGCTTTCTTT. Encoded protein: CASSLAGEAFF.

The rearrangement links TRBV9 to TRBJ2-1; no firm D call. Germline CDR1 reads SGDLS; CDR2 reads YYNGEE. V dropped 4 bases and J dropped 0 bases, with 11 bases sitting between them. The CDR3 length is 15 residues. The CDR3 loop reads CASSPARFSYNEQFF. CDR3 in DNA: TGTGCCAGCAGCCCCGCCAGGTTCTCCTACAATGAGCAGTTCTTC.

The chain uses TRBV6-2 or TRBV6-3 and TRBJ2-3; 11 bases map to TRBD2. The junction had 6 bases not matched to a gene; V was cut back by 2 bases and J by 5 bases. CDR1 and CDR2 from the germline V gene are MNHEY and SVGEGT. The CDR3 runs to 16 residues. This CDR3 reads CASSYRSGRAGDTQYF. Here the CDR3 DNA reads TGTGCCAGCAGTTACCGTAGCGGGAGGGCCGGAGATACGCAGTATTTT.

This rearrangement joins TRBV6-5 to TRBJ2-7; TRBD2 aligns across 9 bases. With V trimmed by 6 bases and J by 5 bases, 8 bases remained unmatched. The CDR3 sequence is 14 residues long. Germline loops: CDR1 MNHEY, CDR2 SVGAGI. The chain's CDR3 is CASSRSGRLNEQYF. The DNA for the CDR3 is TGTGCCAGCAGCCGTAGCGGGAGACTCAACGAGCAGTACTTC.

The chain couples TRBV2 to TRBJ2-1, with 9 bases identical to TRBD1. The length of the CDR3 is 16 residues. V lost 5 bases, J lost 8 bases, and 13 bases stayed unmatched. Germline lookup yields CDR1 SNHLY and CDR2 FYNNEI. The CDR3 reads CASSLSGTGYIDEQFF. The CDR3 DNA reads as TGTGCCAGCAGTCTGTCTGGGACAGGGTATATCGATGAGCAGTTCTTC.

The CDR3 reads CASSPDGGLDSPLHF. CDR3 in DNA: TGCGCCAGCAGCCCGGACGGGGGGCTTGATTCACCCCTCCACTTT. This chain uses TRBV5-1 with TRBJ1-6; D is possibly TRBD1 (6 bases). The V and J ends lost 4 bases and 8 bases respectively, with 16 bases between them. CDR3 length equals 15 residues. The V gene's germline CDR1 is SGHRS and CDR2 YFSETQ. Full variable domain (remainder filled in from reference TRBV5-1 and TRBJ1-6): KAGVTQTPRYLIKTRGQQVTLSCSPISGHRSVSWYQQTPGQGLQFLFEYFSETQRNKGNFPGRFSGRQFSNSRSEMNVSTLELGDSALYLCASSPDGGLDSPLHFGNGTRLTVT.